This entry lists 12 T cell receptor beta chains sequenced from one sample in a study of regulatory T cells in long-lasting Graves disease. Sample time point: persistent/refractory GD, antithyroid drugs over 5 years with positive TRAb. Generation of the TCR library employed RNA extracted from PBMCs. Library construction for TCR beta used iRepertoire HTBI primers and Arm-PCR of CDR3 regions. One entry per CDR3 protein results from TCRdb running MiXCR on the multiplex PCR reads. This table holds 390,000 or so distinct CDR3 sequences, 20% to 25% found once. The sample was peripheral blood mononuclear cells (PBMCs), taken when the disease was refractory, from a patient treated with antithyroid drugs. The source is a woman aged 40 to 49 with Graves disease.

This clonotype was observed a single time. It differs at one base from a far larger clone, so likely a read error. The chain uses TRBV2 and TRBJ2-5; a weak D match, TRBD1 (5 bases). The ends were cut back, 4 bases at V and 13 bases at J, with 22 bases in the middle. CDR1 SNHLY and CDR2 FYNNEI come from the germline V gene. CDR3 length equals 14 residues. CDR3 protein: CASSGGTTVYERYF. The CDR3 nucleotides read TGTGCCAGCAGTGGGGGCACGACAGTTTACGAGCGGTACTTC. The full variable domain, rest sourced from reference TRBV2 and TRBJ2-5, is EPEVTQTPSHQVTQMGQEVILRCVPISNHLYFYWYRQILGQKVEFLVSFYNNEISEKSEIFDDQFSVERPDGSNFTLKIRSTKLEDSAMYFCASSGGTTVYERYFGPGTRLLVL.

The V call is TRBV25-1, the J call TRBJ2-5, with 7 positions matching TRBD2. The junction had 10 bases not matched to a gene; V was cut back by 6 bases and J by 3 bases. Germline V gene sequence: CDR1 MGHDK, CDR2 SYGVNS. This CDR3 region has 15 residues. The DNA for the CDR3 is TGTGCCAGCAGCGGCCGTATGGGAGGGAAAGAGACCCAGTACTTC. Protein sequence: CASSGRMGGKETQYF.

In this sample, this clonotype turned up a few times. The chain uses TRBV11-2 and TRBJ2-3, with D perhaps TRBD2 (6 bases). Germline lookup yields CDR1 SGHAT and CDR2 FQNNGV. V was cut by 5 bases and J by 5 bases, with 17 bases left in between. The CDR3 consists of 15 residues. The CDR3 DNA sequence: TGTGCCAGCAGCGCCGCAGGAGGGTTGATAGATACGCAGTATTTT. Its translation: CASSAAGGLIDTQYF. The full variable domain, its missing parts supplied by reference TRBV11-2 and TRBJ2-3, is EAGVAQSPRYKIIEKRQSVAFWCNPISGHATLYWYQQILGQGPKLLIQFQNNGVVDDSQLPKDRFSAERLKGVDSTLKIQPAKLEDSAVYLCASSAAGGLIDTQYFGPGTRLTVL.

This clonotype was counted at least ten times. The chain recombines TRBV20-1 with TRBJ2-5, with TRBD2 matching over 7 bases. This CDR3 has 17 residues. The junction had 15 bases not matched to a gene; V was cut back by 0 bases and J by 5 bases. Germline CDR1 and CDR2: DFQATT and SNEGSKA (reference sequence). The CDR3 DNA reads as TGCAGTGCTAGAGATCGGCCGGGAGGACTTAGAGTTGAGACCCAGTACTTC. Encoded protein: CSARDRPGGLRVETQYF.

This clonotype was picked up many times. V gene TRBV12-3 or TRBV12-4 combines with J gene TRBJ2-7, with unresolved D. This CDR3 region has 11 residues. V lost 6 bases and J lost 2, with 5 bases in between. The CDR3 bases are TGTGCCAGCAGCAAGGCCTACGAGCAGTACTTC. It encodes CASSKAYEQYF.

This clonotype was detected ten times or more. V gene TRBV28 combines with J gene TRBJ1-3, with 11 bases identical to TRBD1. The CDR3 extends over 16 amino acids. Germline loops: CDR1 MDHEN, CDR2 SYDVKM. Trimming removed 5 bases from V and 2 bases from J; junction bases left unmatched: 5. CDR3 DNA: TGTGCCAGCAGTCCCCCGGGACAGGGGGCTGGAAACACCATATATTTT. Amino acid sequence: CASSPPGQGAGNTIYF.

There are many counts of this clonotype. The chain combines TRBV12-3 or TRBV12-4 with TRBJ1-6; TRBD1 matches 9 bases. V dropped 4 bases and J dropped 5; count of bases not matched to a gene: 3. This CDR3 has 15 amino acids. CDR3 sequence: CASSWDRADNSPLHF. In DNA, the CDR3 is TGTGCCAGCAGTTGGGACAGGGCCGATAATTCACCCCTCCACTTT.

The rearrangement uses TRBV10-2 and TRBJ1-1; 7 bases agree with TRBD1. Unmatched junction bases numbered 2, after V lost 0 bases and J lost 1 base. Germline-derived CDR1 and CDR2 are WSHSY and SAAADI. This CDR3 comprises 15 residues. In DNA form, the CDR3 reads TGCGCCAGCAGTGAGTCGAGGGGGCGGAACACTGAAGCTTTCTTT. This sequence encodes CASSESRGRNTEAFF.

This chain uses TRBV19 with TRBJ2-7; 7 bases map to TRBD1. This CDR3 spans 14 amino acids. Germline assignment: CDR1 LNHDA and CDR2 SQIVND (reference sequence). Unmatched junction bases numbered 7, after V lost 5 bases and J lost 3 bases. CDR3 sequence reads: CASSSRTGNYEQYF. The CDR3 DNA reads TGTGCCAGTAGTTCCCGGACAGGAAACTACGAGCAGTACTTC.

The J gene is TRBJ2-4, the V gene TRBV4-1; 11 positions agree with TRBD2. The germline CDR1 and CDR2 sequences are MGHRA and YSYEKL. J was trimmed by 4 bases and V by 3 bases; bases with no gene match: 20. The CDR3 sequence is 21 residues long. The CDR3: CASSQEPKPQGTSGSKNIQYF. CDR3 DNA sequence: TGCGCCAGCAGCCAGGAGCCCAAGCCCCAAGGGACTAGCGGATCTAAAAACATTCAGTACTTC.

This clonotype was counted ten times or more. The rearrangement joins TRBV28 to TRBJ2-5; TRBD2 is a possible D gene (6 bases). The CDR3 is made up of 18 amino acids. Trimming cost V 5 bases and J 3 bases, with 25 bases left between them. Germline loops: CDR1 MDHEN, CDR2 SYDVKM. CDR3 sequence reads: CASSQGVFVAAQEETQYF. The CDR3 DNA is TGTGCCAGCAGTCAGGGTGTATTTGTAGCGGCTCAAGAAGAGACCCAGTACTTC.

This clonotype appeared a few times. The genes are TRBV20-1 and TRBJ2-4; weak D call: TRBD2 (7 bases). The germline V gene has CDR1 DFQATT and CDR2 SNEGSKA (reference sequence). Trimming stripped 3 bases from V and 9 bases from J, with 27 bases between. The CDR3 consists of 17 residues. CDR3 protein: CSASGREGEGRRGIQYF. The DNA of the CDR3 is TGCAGTGCTAGTGGGAGGGAGGGGGAGGGTCGAAGGGGCATTCAGTACTTC.